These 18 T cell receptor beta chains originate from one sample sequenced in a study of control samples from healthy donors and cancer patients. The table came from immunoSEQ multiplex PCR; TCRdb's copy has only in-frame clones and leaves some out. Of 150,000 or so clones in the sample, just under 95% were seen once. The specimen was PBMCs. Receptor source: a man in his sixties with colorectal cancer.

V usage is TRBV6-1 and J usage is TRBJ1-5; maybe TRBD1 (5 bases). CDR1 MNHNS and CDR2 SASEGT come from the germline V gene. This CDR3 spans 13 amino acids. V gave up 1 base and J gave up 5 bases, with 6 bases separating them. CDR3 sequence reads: CASSEGGYQPQHF. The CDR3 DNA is TGTGCCAGCAGTGAAGGGGGGTATCAGCCCCAGCATTTT.

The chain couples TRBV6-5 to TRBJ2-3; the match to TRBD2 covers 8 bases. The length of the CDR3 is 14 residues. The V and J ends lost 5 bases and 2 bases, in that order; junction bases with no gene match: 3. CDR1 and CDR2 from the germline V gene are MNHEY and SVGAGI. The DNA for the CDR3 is TGTGCCAGCAGTAGCGGGGGACCCACAGATACGCAGTATTTT. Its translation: CASSSGGPTDTQYF.

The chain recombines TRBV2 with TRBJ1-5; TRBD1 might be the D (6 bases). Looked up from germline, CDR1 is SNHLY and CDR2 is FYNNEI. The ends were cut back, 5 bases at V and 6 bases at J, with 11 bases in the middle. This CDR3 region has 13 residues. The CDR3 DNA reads TGTGCCAGCAGTTCAGGGGAAGTTCAGCCCCAGCATTTT. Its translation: CASSSGEVQPQHF.

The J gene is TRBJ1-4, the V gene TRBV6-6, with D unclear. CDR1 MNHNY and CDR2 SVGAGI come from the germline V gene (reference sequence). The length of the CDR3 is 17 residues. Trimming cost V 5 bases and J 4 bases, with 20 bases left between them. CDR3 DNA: TGTGCCAGCAGTCGACCTTCGCTTCGGGGTAATAATGAAAAACTGTTTTTT. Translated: CASSRPSLRGNNEKLFF.

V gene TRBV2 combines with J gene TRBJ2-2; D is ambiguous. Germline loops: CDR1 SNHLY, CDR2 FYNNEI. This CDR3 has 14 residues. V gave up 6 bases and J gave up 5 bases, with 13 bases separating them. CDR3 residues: CASSPSETTGELFF. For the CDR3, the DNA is TGTGCCAGCAGCCCATCGGAAACTACCGGGGAGCTGTTTTTT.

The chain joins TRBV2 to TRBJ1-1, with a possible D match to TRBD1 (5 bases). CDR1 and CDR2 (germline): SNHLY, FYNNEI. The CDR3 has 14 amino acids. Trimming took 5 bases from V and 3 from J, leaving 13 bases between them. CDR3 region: CASSTMGGDTEAFF. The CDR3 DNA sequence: TGTGCCAGCAGTACTATGGGGGGGGACACTGAAGCTTTCTTT.

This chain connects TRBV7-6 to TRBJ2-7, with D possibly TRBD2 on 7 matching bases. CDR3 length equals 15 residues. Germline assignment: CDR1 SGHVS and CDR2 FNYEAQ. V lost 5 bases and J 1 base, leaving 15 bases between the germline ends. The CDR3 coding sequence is TGTGCCAGCAGCCCCGGGGGGCCGGGGTCCTACGAGCAGTACTTC. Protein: CASSPGGPGSYEQYF.

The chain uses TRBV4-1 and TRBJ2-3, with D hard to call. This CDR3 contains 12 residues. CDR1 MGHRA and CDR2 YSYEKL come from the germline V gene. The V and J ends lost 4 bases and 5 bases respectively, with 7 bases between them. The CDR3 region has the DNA TGCGCCAGCAGCCTCCCCGGAGATACGCAGTATTTT. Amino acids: CASSLPGDTQYF.

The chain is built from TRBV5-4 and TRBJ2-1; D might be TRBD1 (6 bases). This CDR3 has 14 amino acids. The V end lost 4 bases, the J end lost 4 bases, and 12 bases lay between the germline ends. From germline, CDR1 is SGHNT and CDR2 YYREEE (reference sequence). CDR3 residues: CASSRGQKYNEQFF. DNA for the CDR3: TGTGCCAGCAGCCGAGGACAGAAATACAATGAGCAGTTCTTC.

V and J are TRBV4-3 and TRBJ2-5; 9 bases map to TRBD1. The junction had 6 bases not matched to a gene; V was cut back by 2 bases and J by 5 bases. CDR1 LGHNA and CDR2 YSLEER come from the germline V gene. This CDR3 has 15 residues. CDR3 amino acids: CASSQQQGAGETQYF. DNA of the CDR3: TGCGCCAGCAGCCAACAACAGGGGGCCGGGGAGACCCAGTACTTC.

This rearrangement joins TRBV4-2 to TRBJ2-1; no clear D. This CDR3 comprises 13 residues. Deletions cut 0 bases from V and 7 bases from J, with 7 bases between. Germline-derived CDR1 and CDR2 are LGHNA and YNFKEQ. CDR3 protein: CASSQETGNEQFF. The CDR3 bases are TGTGCCAGCAGCCAAGAAACTGGAAATGAGCAGTTCTTC.

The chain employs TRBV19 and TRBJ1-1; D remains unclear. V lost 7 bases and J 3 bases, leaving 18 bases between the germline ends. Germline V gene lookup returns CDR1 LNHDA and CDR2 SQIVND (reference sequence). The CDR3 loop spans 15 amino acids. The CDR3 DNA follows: TGTGCCAGTACAGCGTCCCATTTGATACACACTGAAGCTTTCTTT. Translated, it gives CASTASHLIHTEAFF.

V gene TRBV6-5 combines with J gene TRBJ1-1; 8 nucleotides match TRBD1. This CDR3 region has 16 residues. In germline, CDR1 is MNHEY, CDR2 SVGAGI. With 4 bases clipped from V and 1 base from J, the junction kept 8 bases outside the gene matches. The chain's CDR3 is CASSSQGARSNTEAFF. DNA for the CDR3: TGTGCCAGCAGTTCTCAGGGGGCAAGGTCGAACACTGAAGCTTTCTTT.

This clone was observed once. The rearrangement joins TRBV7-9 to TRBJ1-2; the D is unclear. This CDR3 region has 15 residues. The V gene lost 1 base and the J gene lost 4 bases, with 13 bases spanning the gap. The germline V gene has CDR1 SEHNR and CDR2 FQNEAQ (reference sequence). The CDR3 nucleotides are TGTGCCAGCAGCTTAGAAGAGGCAGGCCCCTATGGCTACACCTTC. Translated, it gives CASSLEEAGPYGYTF.

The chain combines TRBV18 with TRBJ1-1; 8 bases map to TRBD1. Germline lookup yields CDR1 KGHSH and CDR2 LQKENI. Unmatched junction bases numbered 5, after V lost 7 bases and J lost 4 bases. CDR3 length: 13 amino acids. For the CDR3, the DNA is TGTGCCAGCTATGGACAGGGCCTCACTGAAGCTTTCTTT. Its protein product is CASYGQGLTEAFF.

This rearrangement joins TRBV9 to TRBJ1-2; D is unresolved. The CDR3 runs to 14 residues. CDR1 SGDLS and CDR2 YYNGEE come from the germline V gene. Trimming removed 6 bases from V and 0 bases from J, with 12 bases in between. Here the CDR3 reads CASNEGRPNYGYTF. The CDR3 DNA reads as TGTGCCAGCAATGAGGGCAGACCTAACTATGGCTACACCTTC.

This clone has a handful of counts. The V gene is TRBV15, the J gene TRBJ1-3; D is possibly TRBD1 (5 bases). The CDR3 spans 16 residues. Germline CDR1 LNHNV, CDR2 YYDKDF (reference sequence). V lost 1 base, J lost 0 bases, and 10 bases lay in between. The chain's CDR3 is CATSRGDGNSGNTIYF. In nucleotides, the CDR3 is TGTGCCACCAGCAGAGGGGACGGGAACTCTGGAAACACCATATATTTT.

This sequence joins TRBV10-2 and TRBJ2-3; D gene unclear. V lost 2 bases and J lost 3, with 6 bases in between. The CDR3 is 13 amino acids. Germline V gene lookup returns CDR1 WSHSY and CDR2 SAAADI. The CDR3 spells CASSEHGTDTQYF. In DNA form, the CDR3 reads TGCGCCAGCAGTGAGCACGGGACAGATACGCAGTATTTT.